Sequencing of this TCR beta chain was carried out in a study of blood T cell repertoires in COVID-19. Germline V gene lookup returns CDR1 LNHDA and CDR2 SQIVND (reference sequence). The length of the CDR3 is 13 residues. V was clipped by 11 bases and J by 3 bases, with 17 bases between them. Repertoires were generated with immunoSEQ multiplex PCR, while TCRdb's copy carries only in-frame clones and drops some. The table includes some 270,000 clones, around 90% detected once. Sequencing was performed on PBMCs or T cells enriched from blood (not recorded which). This sequence originates from a woman between 40 and 50 years old who had recovered from COVID-19. The chain carries TRBV19 and TRBJ2-7; no clear D. In DNA, the CDR3 is TGTGCCTCTTCCCCTGGGTGGAGCTACGAGCAGTACTTC. It is translated as CASSPGWSYEQYF.